The T cell receptor beta chain under discussion was sequenced for a study of tumor-infiltrating lymphocytes in primary liver carcinoma. Study in general: Enrolled patients were male and female, aged 30 to 69 years.

Between roughly 17 and 31 mg of unsorted bulk tissue served as the source from which RNA and DNA were co-extracted. Surgical resection served as treatment for the primary liver carcinoma of these patients. Priming with a constant-region primer yielded TCR beta cDNA from approximately 500 ng total RNA. Generation of the TCR beta libraries relied on three nested multiplex PCR rounds using slightly modified ARM-PCR. In the first two PCR rounds, TRBV1-TRBV30 forward primers were paired with a C-beta reverse primer, and each round lasted around 10 cycles. In TCRdb, the multiplex PCR reads were re-called with MiXCR into one record per CDR3 protein. This table holds about 54,000 distinct CDR3 sequences, over 65% found once. The ends were cut back, 9 bases at V and 4 bases at J, with 19 bases in the middle. CDR3 length: 15 amino acids.

Specimen: liver tumor tissue from sampling region 2. Subset defined: tumor region T2, inferior pole. The TCR comes from a man in his forties with primary liver carcinoma and hepatitis B virus infection. This rearrangement joins TRBV12-3 or TRBV12-4 to TRBJ2-1; D gene unclear. The CDR3 spells CASITPSESYNEQFF. CDR3 bases: TGTGCCAGTATTACGCCTTCGGAGTCATACAATGAGCAGTTCTTC.